The TCR beta chain described here comes from a study of blood T cell repertoires in COVID-19. Here immunoSEQ multiplex PCR was the method, and the copy in TCRdb shows in-frame clones only, minus some. The table records around 250,000 clones, around 90% of them present only once. Recruits, aged roughly 18 to 100 years, lived in roughly 22 US areas. Each participant's cohort was designated according to participant-reported clinical history. This CDR3 has 12 amino acids. The V end was cut by 6 bases, the J end by 8 bases, with 13 bases between. Germline V gene lookup returns CDR1 MNHEY and CDR2 SVGAGI. This chain joins TRBV6-5 and TRBJ1-2; D unclear. The sequenced sample was PBMCs or T cells enriched from blood (not recorded which). The TCR sequence derives from a man in his forties or fifties who had been exposed to COVID-19. The DNA for the CDR3 is TGTGCCAGCAGCCAGACCCGGGGAGGCTACACCTTC. Translating it yields CASSQTRGGYTF.